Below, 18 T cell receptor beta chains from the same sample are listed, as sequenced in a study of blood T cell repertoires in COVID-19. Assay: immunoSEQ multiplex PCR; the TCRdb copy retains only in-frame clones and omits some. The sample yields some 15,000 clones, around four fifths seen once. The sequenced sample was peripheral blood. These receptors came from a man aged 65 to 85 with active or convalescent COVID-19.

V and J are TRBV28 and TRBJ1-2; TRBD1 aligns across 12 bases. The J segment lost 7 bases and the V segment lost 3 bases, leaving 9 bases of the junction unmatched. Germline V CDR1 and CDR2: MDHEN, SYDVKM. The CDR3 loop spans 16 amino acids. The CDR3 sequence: CASSFGTGGLGSGYTF. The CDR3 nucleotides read TGTGCCAGCAGTTTCGGGACAGGGGGCTTAGGGAGTGGCTACACCTTC.

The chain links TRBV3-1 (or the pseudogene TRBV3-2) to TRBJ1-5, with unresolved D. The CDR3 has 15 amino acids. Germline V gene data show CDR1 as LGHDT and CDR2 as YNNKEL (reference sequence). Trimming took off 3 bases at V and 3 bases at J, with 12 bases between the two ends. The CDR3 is CASSQLRQPNQPQHF. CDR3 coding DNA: TGTGCCAGCAGCCAGTTGAGGCAGCCCAATCAGCCCCAGCATTTT.

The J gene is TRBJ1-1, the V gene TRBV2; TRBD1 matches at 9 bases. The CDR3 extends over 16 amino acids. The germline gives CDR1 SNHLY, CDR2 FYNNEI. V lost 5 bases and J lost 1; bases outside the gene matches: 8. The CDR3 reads CASSKSRTGANTEAFF. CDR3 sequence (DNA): TGTGCCAGCAGTAAAAGCCGGACAGGGGCGAACACTGAAGCTTTCTTT.

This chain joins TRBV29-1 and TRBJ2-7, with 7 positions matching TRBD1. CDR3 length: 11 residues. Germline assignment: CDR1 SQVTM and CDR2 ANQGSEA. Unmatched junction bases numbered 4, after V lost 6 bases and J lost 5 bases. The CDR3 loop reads CSVRTGNEQYF. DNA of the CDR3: TGCAGCGTCCGGACAGGCAACGAGCAGTACTTC.

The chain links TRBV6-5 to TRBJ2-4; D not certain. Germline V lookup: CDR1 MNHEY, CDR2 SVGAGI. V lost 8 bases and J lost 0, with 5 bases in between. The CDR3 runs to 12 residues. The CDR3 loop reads CASYLAKNIQYF. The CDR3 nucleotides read TGTGCCAGCTACTTAGCCAAAAACATTCAGTACTTC.

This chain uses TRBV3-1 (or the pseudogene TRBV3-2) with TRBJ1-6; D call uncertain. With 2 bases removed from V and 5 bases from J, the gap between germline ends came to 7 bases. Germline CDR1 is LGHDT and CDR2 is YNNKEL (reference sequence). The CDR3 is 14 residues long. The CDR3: CASSQREDNSPLHF. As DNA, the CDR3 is TGTGCCAGCAGCCAACGGGAGGATAATTCACCCCTCCACTTT.

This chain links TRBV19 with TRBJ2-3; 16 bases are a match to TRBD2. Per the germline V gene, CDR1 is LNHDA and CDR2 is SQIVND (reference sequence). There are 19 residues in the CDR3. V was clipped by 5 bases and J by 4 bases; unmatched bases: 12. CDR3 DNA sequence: TGTGCCAGTAGTGTTACTCCGGGACTAGCGGGAGGGCAACCAGATACGCAGTATTTT. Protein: CASSVTPGLAGGQPDTQYF.

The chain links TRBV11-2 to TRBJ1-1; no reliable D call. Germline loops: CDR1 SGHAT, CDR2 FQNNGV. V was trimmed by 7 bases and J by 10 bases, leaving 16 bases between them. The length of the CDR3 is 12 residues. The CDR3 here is CASNLGPRGAFF. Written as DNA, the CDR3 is TGTGCCAGCAATCTGGGTCCCAGAGGAGCTTTCTTT.

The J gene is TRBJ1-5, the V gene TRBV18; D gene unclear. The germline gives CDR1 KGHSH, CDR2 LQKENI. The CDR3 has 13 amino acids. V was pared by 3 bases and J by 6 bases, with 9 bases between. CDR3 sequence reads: CASSPAETQPQHF. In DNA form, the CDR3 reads TGTGCCAGCTCACCCGCGGAGACTCAGCCCCAGCATTTT.

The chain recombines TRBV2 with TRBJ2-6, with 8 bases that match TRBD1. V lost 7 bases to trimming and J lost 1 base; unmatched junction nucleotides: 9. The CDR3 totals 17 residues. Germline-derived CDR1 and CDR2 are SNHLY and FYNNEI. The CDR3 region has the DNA TGTGCCAGCAATCTGCAGGGGGCAATATCTGGGGCCAACGTCCTGACTTTC. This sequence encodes CASNLQGAISGANVLTF.

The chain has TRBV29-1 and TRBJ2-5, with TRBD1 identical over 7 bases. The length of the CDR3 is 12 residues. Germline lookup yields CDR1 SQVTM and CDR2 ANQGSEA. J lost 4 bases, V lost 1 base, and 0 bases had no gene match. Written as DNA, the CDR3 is TGCAGCGTTGAAGGGACAGGAGAGACCCAGTACTTC. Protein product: CSVEGTGETQYF.

The CDR3 loop reads CASSSLGGADNSPLHF. The CDR3 DNA reads as TGTGCCAGTAGCTCTCTGGGGGGGGCGGATAATTCACCCCTCCACTTT. The rearrangement joins TRBV19 to TRBJ1-6, with D maybe TRBD1 (6 bases). V lost 6 bases and J 5 bases, leaving 17 bases between the germline ends. The CDR3 loop spans 16 amino acids. CDR1 LNHDA and CDR2 SQIVND come from the germline V gene (reference sequence).

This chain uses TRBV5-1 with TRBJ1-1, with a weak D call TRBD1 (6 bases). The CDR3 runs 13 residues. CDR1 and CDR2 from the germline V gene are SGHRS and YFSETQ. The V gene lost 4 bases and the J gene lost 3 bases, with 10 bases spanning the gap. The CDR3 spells CASSREGDTEAFF. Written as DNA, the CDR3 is TGCGCCAGCAGCCGGGAGGGGGACACTGAAGCTTTCTTT.

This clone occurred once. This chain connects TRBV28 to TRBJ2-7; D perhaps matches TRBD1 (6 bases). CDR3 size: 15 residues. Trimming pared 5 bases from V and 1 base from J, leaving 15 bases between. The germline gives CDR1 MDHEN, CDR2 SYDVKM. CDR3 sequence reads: CASSAPGHQSYEQYF. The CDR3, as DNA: TGTGCCAGCAGTGCACCGGGACACCAATCCTACGAGCAGTACTTC.

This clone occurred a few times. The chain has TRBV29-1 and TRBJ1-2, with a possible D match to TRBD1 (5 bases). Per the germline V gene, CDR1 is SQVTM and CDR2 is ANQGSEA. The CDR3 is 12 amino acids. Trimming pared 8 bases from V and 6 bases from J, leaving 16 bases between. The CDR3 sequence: CSSWGGEHGYTF. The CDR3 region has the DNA TGCAGCTCTTGGGGAGGGGAGCATGGCTACACCTTC.

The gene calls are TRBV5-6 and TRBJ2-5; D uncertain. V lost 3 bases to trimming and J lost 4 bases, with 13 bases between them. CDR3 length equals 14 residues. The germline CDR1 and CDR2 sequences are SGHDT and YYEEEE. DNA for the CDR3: TGTGCCAGCAGCTCCAGGAACCTCGGAGAGACCCAGTACTTC. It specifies CASSSRNLGETQYF.

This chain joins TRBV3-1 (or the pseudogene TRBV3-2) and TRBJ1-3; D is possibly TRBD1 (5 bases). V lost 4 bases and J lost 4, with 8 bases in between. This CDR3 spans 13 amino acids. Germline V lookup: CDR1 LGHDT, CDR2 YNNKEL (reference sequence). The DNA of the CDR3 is TGTGCCAGCAGCCTACGACAGGGAAACACCATATATTTT. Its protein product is CASSLRQGNTIYF.

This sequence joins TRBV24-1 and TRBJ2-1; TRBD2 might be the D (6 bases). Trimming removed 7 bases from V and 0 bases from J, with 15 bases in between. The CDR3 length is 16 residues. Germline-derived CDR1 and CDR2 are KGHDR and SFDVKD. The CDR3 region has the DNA TGTGCCACCAGCCCTTGGGGGGACCACTCCTACAATGAGCAGTTCTTC. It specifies CATSPWGDHSYNEQFF.